The sequence of this T cell receptor (beta chain) was determined in a study of cytomegalovirus exposure and HLA in healthy donors. General observations from the study: In a later analysis, most CMV-associated TCR beta chains appeared HLA-restricted. The authors later linked a missense DCLRE1C variant to TCR beta V- and J-gene trimming. Solely CMV serostatus was available to characterize immune exposure.

This clone was seen just once. Its antigen remains unidentified. The PCR made use of 60 Vbeta and 13 Jbeta primers. Assay used: immunoSEQ multiplex PCR; TCRdb lists only in-frame clones, some missing. The sample has about 170,000 clones, roughly 80% seen once. This CDR3 is built from 14 residues. CDR1 is SGHTA and CDR2 is FQGTGA in the germline V gene. Trimming shortened V by 5 bases and J by 3 bases, and 13 bases separated the two germline ends. This TCR derives from a male donor in good health and CMV-seronegative. The genes are TRBV7-3 and TRBJ1-1, with a possible D match to TRBD1 (5 bases). Sequences were obtained from PBMCs. Here the CDR3 reads CASSPGGGDTEAFF. The CDR3 bases are TGTGCCAGCAGCCCCGGGGGAGGGGACACTGAAGCTTTCTTT.